This is a list of T cell receptor beta chains from one sample in a study of T cell changes during pregnancy in multiple sclerosis. Repertoires were generated with immunoSEQ multiplex PCR, while TCRdb's copy carries only in-frame clones and drops some. The table records some 99,000 clones, roughly nine tenths of them present only once. This sample comprised peripheral blood, obtained after pregnancy. These receptors all come from a female donor in good health, enrolled as a control in a pregnancy study. Each CDR3 is given with its conserved first and last residue. Each record gives: D gene, clone size, J gene, V gene, CDR3 DNA, CDR3 protein. A D gene is named only where the DNA matches it firmly. Expanded clones are given a class, and other clones once, few, many or no size at all.

TRBD2 | - | TRBJ2-1 | TRBV29-1 | TGCAGCGTCCGGGGGGGCAACTATGAGCAGTTCTTC | CSVRGGNYEQFF
- | - | TRBJ2-3 | TRBV27 | TGTGCCAGCAGTTCCGCAGGACAGTTCTACCGCACAGATACGCAGTATTTT | CASSSAGQFYRTDTQYF
TRBD2 | - | TRBJ2-3 | TRBV6-4 | TGTGCCAGCAGTGACGGACTAGCGGGGCCAGATACGCAGTATTTT | CASSDGLAGPDTQYF
TRBD2 | - | TRBJ2-5 | TRBV7-6 | TGTGCCAGCAGCTTCGGTACCGGGACTAGCGTGCAAGAGACCCAGTACTTC | CASSFGTGTSVQETQYF
TRBD1 | few | TRBJ1-6 | TRBV7-9 | TGTGCCAGCAGCTTACTGCAGGGGGCCGTTTCACCCCTCCACTTT | CASSLLQGAVSPLHF
- | - | TRBJ2-3 | TRBV6-6 | TGTGCCAGCAGTTACCAACCCCCCCGGGATGGGCAGTATTTT | CASSYQPPRDGQYF
TRBD2 | - | TRBJ2-1 | TRBV11-1 | TGTGCCAGCAGCCTTGGACTAGCGGAGGGGGATGAGCAGTTCTTC | CASSLGLAEGDEQFF
- | once | TRBJ2-1 | TRBV5-4 | TGTGCCAGCAGCTCCCCCTCGACTGGAAATGAGCAGTTCTTC | CASSSPSTGNEQFF
- | once | TRBJ2-5 | TRBV4-1 | TGCGCCAGCAGCCAAGCACTAGTGGAGACCCAGTACTTC | CASSQALVETQYF
TRBD2 | - | TRBJ2-7 | TRBV28 | TGTGCCAGCAGTTTAATAGCGGGAATCTACGAGCAGTACTTC | CASSLIAGIYEQYF
TRBD2 | - | TRBJ2-2 | TRBV4-1 | TGCGCCAGCAGCCAAGTTCGGCGGACTAGCGGATACACCGGGGAGCTGTTTTTT | CASSQVRRTSGYTGELFF
- | - | TRBJ2-7 | TRBV13 | TGTGCCAGCAGCTTAGTAGGTCAGGTCCTGTCCGACGAGCAGTACTTC | CASSLVGQVLSDEQYF
- | - | TRBJ1-4 | TRBV28 | TGTGCCAGCAAGGCGGGGACCGTTGAAAAACTGTTTTTT | CASKAGTVEKLFF
- | - | TRBJ2-3 | TRBV27 | TGTGCCAGCACCACGAGACGGGGTTACACAGATACGCAGTATTTT | CASTTRRGYTDTQYF
- | - | TRBJ1-3 | TRBV7-6 | TGTGCCGCCGGGGGGGGGACTGGAAACACCATATATTTT | CAAGGGTGNTIYF
- | once | TRBJ2-5 | TRBV5-6 | TGTGCCAGCAGTTTTGGCAAGGGACACCAAACTCAAGAGACCCAGTACTTC | CASSFGKGHQTQETQYF
- | - | TRBJ2-7 | TRBV5-1 | TGCGCCAGCACGCGAGACAGCCTATTAGACTACGAGCAGTACTTC | CASTRDSLLDYEQYF
- | - | TRBJ2-5 | TRBV19 | TGTGCCAGTAGCCGGCGGGGTCGTAACCAAGAGACCCAGTACTTC | CASSRRGRNQETQYF
TRBD1 | - | TRBJ1-1 | TRBV7-9 | TGTGCCAGCAGCCCTGGACAGGCGGTCACTGAAGCTTCCTTT | CASSPGQAVTEASF
- | - | TRBJ1-5 | TRBV18 | TGTGCCAGCTCATCCACAGGCTACAATCAGCCCCAGCATTTT | CASSSTGYNQPQHF
TRBD2 | - | TRBJ2-7 | TRBV29-1 | TGCAGCGTCGGGACTAGCGGGGTGTGGAGCGAGCAGTACTTC | CSVGTSGVWSEQYF
- | - | TRBJ2-7 | TRBV4-1 | TGCGCCAGCAGCCAACTAGCGACGCCTTCCTCCTACGAGCAGTACTTC | CASSQLATPSSYEQYF
TRBD1 | - | TRBJ2-7 | TRBV2 | TGTGCCAGCAGTGAAGCCCTAGGGACAGAACCATACGAGCAGTACTTC | CASSEALGTEPYEQYF
TRBD1 | - | TRBJ1-4 | TRBV7-9 | TGTGCCAGCAGCTTACAGGGGGCGCTTCATGAAAAACTGTTTTTT | CASSLQGALHEKLFF
- | - | TRBJ1-1 | TRBV23-1 | TGCGCCAGCAGTCAAGGTGGGCCCAGTCCCTGTGGTGAGGCTTTCTTT | CASSQGGPSPCGEAFF
TRBD2 | - | TRBJ2-3 | TRBV7-3 | TGTGCCAGCAGCATTAGCGGGGGATCGACAGATACGCAGTATTTT | CASSISGGSTDTQYF
- | - | TRBJ1-5 | TRBV7-8 | TGTGCCAGCAGCGACGGGAATTTGGGCAATCAGCCCCAGCATTTT | CASSDGNLGNQPQHF
- | - | TRBJ1-1 | TRBV20-1 | TGCAGTGCTATGGTTGGGCCTGAAGCTTTCTTT | CSAMVGPEAFF
TRBD1 | - | TRBJ1-1 | TRBV28 | TGTGCCAGCAGTTCATCCGGGACAGGGAACACTGAAGCTTTCTTT | CASSSSGTGNTEAFF
TRBD1 | - | TRBJ2-1 | TRBV19 | TGTGCCAGTAGTATCGTTTTAGTGACAGGGTGGGCCAATGAGCAGTTCTTC | CASSIVLVTGWANEQFF
TRBD2 | - | TRBJ2-5 | TRBV7-6 | TGTGCCAGCAGCTTAGGCCTAGCGGGGGCTGGGGAGACCCAGTACTTC | CASSLGLAGAGETQYF
- | - | TRBJ1-5 | TRBV5-5 | TGTGCCAGCCAGTCAGGGCTCAATCAGCCCCAGCATTTT | CASQSGLNQPQHF
- | - | TRBJ2-1 | TRBV7-9 | TGTGCCAGCAGCTTTGTCGACAATGAGCAGTTCTTC | CASSFVDNEQFF
TRBD2 | - | TRBJ2-1 | TRBV6-5 | TGTGCCAGCAGTTACTCGGGGACTAGTCTACAGGGTGAGCAGTTCTTC | CASSYSGTSLQGEQFF
TRBD1 | - | TRBJ2-1 | TRBV19 | TGTGCCAGTAGTGTAACAGGGGCCGGGGAGCAGTTCTTC | CASSVTGAGEQFF
TRBD2 | - | TRBJ2-3 | TRBV2 | TGTGCCAGCAGTTATAGGACTAGCGGATCCACAGATACGCAGTATTTT | CASSYRTSGSTDTQYF
TRBD2 | - | TRBJ2-7 | TRBV5-4 | TGTGCCAGCAGCAGACTAGCGGGAGGTGGCTACGAGCAGTACTTC | CASSRLAGGGYEQYF
- | once | TRBJ2-7 | TRBV6-5 | TGTGCCAGCAGGAAATGGGACTCCTACTACGAGCAGTACTTC | CASRKWDSYYEQYF
TRBD1 | - | TRBJ2-5 | TRBV5-1 | TGCGCCAGCAGCCCGAGGGGACAGGGGTTCGGCGAGACCCAGTACTTC | CASSPRGQGFGETQYF
- | - | TRBJ2-3 | TRBV25-1 | TGTGCCAGCAGACACACAGATACGCAGTATTTT | CASRHTDTQYF
TRBD2 | - | TRBJ2-5 | TRBV2 | TGTGCCAGCAGGGGGACTAGCGGGGGAAGGGAGACCCAGTACTTC | CASRGTSGGRETQYF
- | - | TRBJ2-5 | TRBV9 | TGTGCCAGCATCCGGGGACAAGAGACCCAGTACTTC | CASIRGQETQYF
TRBD2 | - | TRBJ2-3 | TRBV15 | TGTGCCACCAGCCGACGACTAGCGGTGACGGGCACAGATACGCAGTATTTT | CATSRRLAVTGTDTQYF
- | - | TRBJ1-2 | TRBV4-1 | TGCGCCAGCAGCCAAGATCCGGGGTATGGCTACACCTTC | CASSQDPGYGYTF
TRBD1 | few | TRBJ2-7 | TRBV2 | TGTGCCAGCGCGGGACAGGGTTTCCACGAGCAGTACTTC | CASAGQGFHEQYF
- | - | TRBJ2-5 | TRBV5-4 | TGTGCCAGCAGCCCACCCGGGCCGACGGGGGAGACCCAGTACTTC | CASSPPGPTGETQYF
TRBD1 | - | TRBJ2-5 | TRBV11-2 | TGTGCCAGCAGGAACCGGGACAGCCAAGAGACCCAGTACTTC | CASRNRDSQETQYF
TRBD1 | - | TRBJ1-2 | TRBV5-6 | TGTGCCAGCAGCGCCGCGACAGGGTCTAACGGCTACACCTTC | CASSAATGSNGYTF
TRBD1 | - | TRBJ2-5 | TRBV4-1 | TGCGCCAGCAGCCTGAGGACAGGGGGGGGAGAGACCCAGTACTTC | CASSLRTGGGETQYF
TRBD1 | - | TRBJ1-6 | TRBV7-9 | TGTGCCAGCAGCTCTGGGGGGGGACAGGGGAGTTCACCCCTCCACTTT | CASSSGGGQGSSPLHF
- | - | TRBJ1-3 | TRBV7-8 | TGTGCCAGCAGCCCCCAGGTGGGCACCATATATTTT | CASSPQVGTIYF